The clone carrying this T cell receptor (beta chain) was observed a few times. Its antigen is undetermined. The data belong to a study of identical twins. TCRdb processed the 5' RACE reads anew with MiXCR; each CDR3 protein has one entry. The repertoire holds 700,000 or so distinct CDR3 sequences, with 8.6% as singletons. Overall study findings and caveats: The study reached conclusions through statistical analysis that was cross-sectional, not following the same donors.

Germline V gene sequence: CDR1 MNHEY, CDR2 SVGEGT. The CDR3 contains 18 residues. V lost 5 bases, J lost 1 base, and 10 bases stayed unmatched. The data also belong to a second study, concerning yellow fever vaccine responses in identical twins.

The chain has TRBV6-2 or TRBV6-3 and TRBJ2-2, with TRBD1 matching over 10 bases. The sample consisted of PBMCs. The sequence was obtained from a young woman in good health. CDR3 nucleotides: TGTGCCAGCAGTCCCTTCCCCGGGACAGGGGTGAACACCGGGGAGCTGTTTTTT. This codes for CASSPFPGTGVNTGELFF.